Listed here is a single T cell receptor beta chain. The data derive from a study of T cell changes during pregnancy in multiple sclerosis. Looked up from germline, CDR1 is SGHNT and CDR2 is YYREEE (reference sequence). V dropped 1 base and J dropped 2; count of bases not matched to a gene: 4. The CDR3 covers 16 residues. The method was immunoSEQ multiplex PCR; TCRdb's version includes in-frame clones alone and lacks a portion of them. The sample lists about 36,000 clones, 92% occurring once. V and J are TRBV5-4 and TRBJ2-3, with TRBD2 matching 10 bases. The sequence derives from a female donor in good health, enrolled as a control in a pregnancy study. Material: CD4+ T cells from peripheral blood mononuclear cells, obtained in the third trimester of pregnancy. The CDR3 loop reads CASSLRLAGATDTQYF. The CDR3 DNA reads TGTGCCAGCAGCTTGCGGCTAGCGGGGGCCACAGATACGCAGTATTTT.